This section outlines one T cell receptor beta chain sequence together with its context. These data are taken from a study of blood T cell repertoires in COVID-19. Overall study context: Both acute and convalescent COVID-19 samples were obtained from the United States, Italy and Spain. PBMCs, B-cell-depleted T cells, or T cells were the source of the cDNA or gDNA that made up the material.

Germline V CDR1 and CDR2: MNHEY, SMNVEV (reference sequence). Trimming cost V 7 bases and J 7 bases, with 25 bases left between them. The CDR3 loop spans 16 amino acids. The protocol was immunoSEQ multiplex PCR, while the TCRdb copy is restricted to in-frame clones and leaves out a portion. The sample lists 95,000 to 150,000 clones; about 88% were seen once. Sequences were obtained from peripheral blood. The genes are TRBV27 and TRBJ2-5; D is possibly TRBD1 (6 bases). The receptor's source is a human donor in a cohort sampled during active COVID-19. CDR3 loop: CASKNPGQGPRGTQYF. CDR3 DNA: TGTGCCAGCAAAAATCCGGGACAAGGCCCGAGGGGGACCCAGTACTTC.